The 21 T cell receptor beta chains presented below share a single source sample, sequenced in a study of long-term antiretroviral therapy in people with HIV. Run at survey level, the immunoSEQ assay was version v3.0. TCRdb's copy holds only in-frame clones and misses some; the assay was immunoSEQ multiplex PCR. The sample has roughly 30,000 clones, about 85% seen once; the top ten hold roughly 9%. The specimen comprised unsorted PBMCs, sampled 4.8 years after starting antiretroviral therapy. The receptors come from a man aged 40-49 years with HIV.

V and J are TRBV12-5 and TRBJ2-7; D is unclear. CDR1 and CDR2 (germline): LGHNT, FRNRAP. This CDR3 region has 11 residues. The V end was cut by 2 bases, the J end by 4 bases, with 3 bases between. CDR3 nucleotides: TGTGCTAGTGGTTTGCTTTACGAGCAGTACTTC. It yields the protein CASGLLYEQYF.

V and J are TRBV28 and TRBJ2-3; 10 bases match TRBD2. The CDR3 length is 17 residues. V lost 3 bases and J lost 2; bases outside the gene matches: 8. Germline V gives CDR1 MDHEN, CDR2 SYDVKM. The CDR3 nucleotides read TGTGCCAGCAGTTTGGCCATAGCGGGGGGATTCACAGATACGCAGTATTTT. It yields the protein CASSLAIAGGFTDTQYF.

This clone came up once. The chain has TRBV10-3 and TRBJ2-1, with 7 bases aligning to TRBD2. This CDR3 has 15 amino acids. V lost 0 bases to trimming and J lost 5 bases; unmatched junction nucleotides: 4. CDR1 ENHRY and CDR2 SYGVKD come from the germline V gene. The CDR3 protein is CAISESTSSDNEQFF. The CDR3 DNA follows: TGTGCCATCAGTGAGTCGACTAGCAGTGACAATGAGCAGTTCTTC.

V usage is TRBV28 and J usage is TRBJ2-2; TRBD1 might be the D (6 bases). V lost 1 base to trimming and J lost 2 bases, with 17 bases between them. Germline values: CDR1 MDHEN, CDR2 SYDVKM. CDR3 length: 18 amino acids. CDR3 DNA: TGTGCCAGCAGTTTATTTAATTTGGGGACACTCAACACCGGGGAGCTGTTTTTT. Its protein is CASSLFNLGTLNTGELFF.

The chain joins TRBV7-9 to TRBJ1-1; a weak D match, TRBD1 (5 bases). Germline-derived CDR1 and CDR2 are SEHNR and FQNEAQ (reference sequence). CDR3 length: 16 amino acids. Trimming took 1 base from V and 6 from J, leaving 18 bases between them. CDR3 nucleotides: TGTGCCAGCAGCTTAGAGTCAGGGATCTCGGAGGCTGAAGCTTTCTTT. Its protein product is CASSLESGISEAEAFF. Full variable domain (remainder filled in from reference TRBV7-9 and TRBJ1-1): DTGVSQNPRHKITKRGQNVTFRCDPISEHNRLYWYRQTLGQGPEFLTYFQNEAQLEKSRLLSDRFSAERPKGSFSTLEIQRTEQGDSAMYLCASSLESGISEAEAFFGQGTRLTVV.

V gene TRBV5-1 combines with J gene TRBJ1-1; 8 bases are shared with TRBD1. CDR3 size: 14 residues. The V gene end was trimmed by 3 bases and the J gene end by 4 bases; junction bases not matched to a gene: 5. Germline V gene data show CDR1 as SGHRS and CDR2 as YFSETQ. In DNA, the CDR3 is TGCGCCAGCAGCTCCAGGGGGCAAGGCACTGAAGCTTTCTTT. It specifies CASSSRGQGTEAFF.

The rearrangement joins TRBV14 to TRBJ1-1; the match to TRBD1 covers 7 bases. The ends lost 1 base at V and 4 bases at J; junction bases unmatched: 6. The CDR3 loop spans 15 amino acids. Germline values: CDR1 SGHDN, CDR2 FVKESK. CDR3 region: CASSQVVNRGTEAFF. CDR3 DNA sequence: TGTGCCAGCAGCCAAGTGGTAAACAGGGGCACTGAAGCTTTCTTT.

The gene calls are TRBV19 and TRBJ2-1; D possibly corresponds to TRBD2 (5 bases). CDR1 is LNHDA and CDR2 is SQIVND in the germline V gene (reference sequence). V lost 4 bases and J lost 5, with 9 bases in between. The CDR3 runs to 13 residues. CDR3 DNA sequence: TGTGCCAGTAGTAAGGACTCAAACAATGAGCAGTTCTTC. This gives the protein CASSKDSNNEQFF.

This clone showed up just once. The chain is built from TRBV7-9 and TRBJ1-2; perhaps TRBD1 as D (6 bases). CDR1 is SEHNR, CDR2 FQNEAQ, per germline (reference sequence). The CDR3 is 16 residues long. V shed 3 bases and J shed 4 bases, with 18 bases lying between them. The CDR3 loop reads CASSFNPSRGSYGYTF. The CDR3 bases are TGTGCCAGCAGCTTTAACCCCAGCAGGGGAAGCTATGGCTACACCTTC.

This clone was seen more than once but under ten times. The chain has TRBV7-2 and TRBJ1-2; 8 nucleotides line up with TRBD1. Trimming took 3 bases from V and 4 from J; bases not matched to a gene: 4. The CDR3 is 14 residues long. Germline loops: CDR1 SGHTA, CDR2 FQGNSA. The CDR3, as DNA: TGTGCCAGCAGCTTGGGGACAGGTCGCTATGGCTACACCTTC. Amino acids: CASSLGTGRYGYTF.

J is TRBJ1-4 and V is TRBV5-1, with 7 bases fitting TRBD1. J lost 0 bases, V lost 0 bases, and 8 bases had no gene match. Germline-derived CDR1 and CDR2 are SGHRS and YFSETQ. The CDR3 contains 18 residues. The CDR3 sequence: CASSLGDSSGATNEKLFF. The CDR3 nucleotides are TGCGCCAGCAGCTTGGGGGACAGTTCCGGTGCAACTAATGAAAAACTGTTTTTT.

V gene TRBV27 combines with J gene TRBJ2-2; 10 positions agree with TRBD1. The CDR3 runs 22 residues. The V gene end was trimmed by 2 bases and the J gene end by 6 bases; junction bases not matched to a gene: 24. The germline V gene encodes CDR1 MNHEY and CDR2 SMNVEV (reference sequence). In nucleotides, the CDR3 is TGTGCCAGCAGTTTACGGGGCGCCTTCCGGGACAGGGGTCGGCCCGCCCCCGGGGAGCTGTTTTTT. Amino acid sequence: CASSLRGAFRDRGRPAPGELFF.

The gene calls are TRBV5-1 and TRBJ1-2; D gene unclear. The CDR3 consists of 12 residues. Germline CDR1 and CDR2: SGHRS and YFSETQ. Trimming left V 0 bases short and J 7 bases short, with 7 bases between. As DNA, the CDR3 is TGCGCCAGCAGCTTGGAAGGGTTTGGCTACACCTTC. Translation: CASSLEGFGYTF.

V is TRBV28 and J is TRBJ2-1, with D possibly matching TRBD2 (6 bases). This CDR3 contains 14 residues. V was cut by 7 bases and J by 4 bases, with 14 bases left in between. Per the germline V gene, CDR1 is MDHEN and CDR2 is SYDVKM. The CDR3 protein is CASNGGDLYNEQFF. DNA of the CDR3: TGTGCCAGCAACGGCGGGGACCTTTACAATGAGCAGTTCTTC.

Comments on this clone: Relative to the germline gene, one junction end is altered; a read error may explain this. The chain combines TRBV4-2 with TRBJ2-1, with 10 nucleotides matching TRBD1. The CDR3 loop spans 15 amino acids. Germline CDR1 LGHNA, CDR2 YNFKEQ. The CDR3 loop is CASSQVSGTGAGGLF. The CDR3 bases are TGTGCCAGCAGCCAAGTTAGTGGGACAGGGGCAGGGGGACTCTTC.

The rearrangement joins TRBV28 to TRBJ2-7; tentative D call: TRBD2 (5 bases). V was clipped by 5 bases and J by 4 bases, with 15 bases between them. Germline V lookup: CDR1 MDHEN, CDR2 SYDVKM. The CDR3 runs 14 residues. The CDR3 nucleotides read TGTGCCAGCAGTCTCCGCCCCCCGGGGTACGAGCAGTACTTC. This sequence encodes CASSLRPPGYEQYF.

The CDR3: CASSVGQNEQFF. In DNA form, the CDR3 reads TGTGCCAGCAGCGTAGGACAAAATGAGCAGTTCTTC. J is TRBJ2-1 and V is TRBV9, with D hard to call. Trimming left V 0 bases short and J 7 bases short, with 5 bases between. CDR3 length: 12 amino acids. Germline values: CDR1 SGDLS, CDR2 YYNGEE.

This rearrangement joins TRBV7-2 to TRBJ1-1; no firm D call. Germline CDR1 and CDR2: SGHTA and FQGNSA. This CDR3 has 13 residues. V lost 5 bases and J lost 0, with 7 bases in between. In DNA, the CDR3 is TGTGCCAGCAGCGCGGAAATGAACACTGAAGCTTTCTTT. It specifies CASSAEMNTEAFF. Supplemented by reference TRBV7-2 and TRBJ1-1, the full variable domain reads GAGVSQSPSNKVTEKGKDVELRCDPISGHTALYWYRQSLGQGLEFLIYFQGNSAPDKSGLPSDRFSAERTGGSVSTLTIQRTQQEDSAVYLCASSAEMNTEAFFGQGTRLTVV.

The chain has TRBV18 and TRBJ2-7; 10 nucleotides align to TRBD2. From germline, CDR1 is KGHSH and CDR2 LQKENI. This CDR3 has 15 amino acids. V gave up 1 base and J gave up 6 bases; unmatched junction bases: 6. CDR3 sequence reads: CASSPRTSGAAEQYF. In nucleotides, the CDR3 is TGTGCCAGCTCACCACGGACTAGCGGAGCTGCCGAGCAGTACTTC. The full variable domain, in which reference TRBV18 and TRBJ2-7 provide the parts outside the CDR3, is NAGVMQNPRHLVRRRGQEARLRCSPMKGHSHVYWYRQLPEEGLKFMVYLQKENIIDESGMPKERFSAEFPKEGPSILRIQQVVRGDSAAYFCASSPRTSGAAEQYFGPGTRLTVT.

This clone has just a few counts. The chain has TRBV4-1 and TRBJ2-1; 7 bases are shared with TRBD2. The trim removed 5 bases at V and 4 bases at J, leaving 5 bases unmatched. CDR1 is MGHRA, CDR2 YSYEKL, per germline. The CDR3 has 14 residues. DNA of the CDR3: TGCGCCAGCAGCGGGAGGGCCTTGTACAATGAGCAGTTCTTC. Its translation: CASSGRALYNEQFF.

The gene calls are TRBV5-4 and TRBJ2-2; TRBD1 agrees at 9 bases. This CDR3 has 16 residues. V lost 0 bases to trimming and J lost 5 bases; unmatched junction nucleotides: 5. Looked up from germline, CDR1 is SGHNT and CDR2 is YYREEE (reference sequence). Written as DNA, the CDR3 is TGTGCCAGCAGCTTGGCGGACAGGGGTAGTACCGGGGAGCTGTTTTTT. It codes for CASSLADRGSTGELFF. Full variable domain (remainder filled in from reference TRBV5-4 and TRBJ2-2): ETGVTQSPTHLIKTRGQQVTLRCSSQSGHNTVSWYQQALGQGPQFIFQYYREEENGRGNFPPRFSGLQFPNYSSELNVNALELDDSALYLCASSLADRGSTGELFFGEGSRLTVL.